This T cell receptor beta chain stems from a study of blood T cell repertoires in COVID-19. Study-wide context: PBMCs, B-cell-depleted T cells, or T cells were the source of the cDNA or gDNA that made up the material.

Assignments of participants to cohorts depended upon their own reported clinical history. Two consecutive negative NP/OP PCR tests, clearance, or resolved symptoms defined Cohort 3 recovery. Per the original methods: From reference gene primer amplification, estimates of nucleated cell counts were derived. The assay was immunoSEQ multiplex PCR, and TCRdb's table has in-frame clones only and misses some. V and J calls plus clone size are reproduced from that table; the DNA served to infer D and trimming. The data show 450,000 or so clones, 90% seen once. This clonotype originated in a man aged 18 to 35 who had recovered from COVID-19. The sample comprised PBMCs or T cells enriched from blood (not recorded which).

CDR3 coding DNA: TGTGCCAGCAGCAGGGGACAGGGGAACACTGAAGCTTTCTTT. Its translation: CASSRGQGNTEAFF. The J gene is TRBJ1-1, the V gene TRBV5-4; 9 positions match TRBD1. CDR1 and CDR2 (germline): SGHNT, YYREEE (reference sequence). Trimming removed 4 bases from V and 1 base from J; junction bases left unmatched: 2. The CDR3 loop spans 14 amino acids.